The rows below give T cell receptor beta chains drawn from one sample of a study of blood T cell repertoires in COVID-19. Sequencing was performed with immunoSEQ multiplex PCR; in TCRdb, only in-frame clones are kept and a portion is missing. The repertoire holds some 130,000 clones, around 90% seen once, with 3.5% to 5% in the top ten. The specimen was peripheral blood. The receptors were sampled from a man in his 60s with COVID-19, enrolled during active disease. Both conserved end residues are part of each CDR3. D genes are given only for firm matches. A row's size may be missing; if present it is once, few, many or a size class.

cdr3_nt: TGTGCCAGCAGTAGTGGGGGCGGTCCCTACGAGCAGTACTTC
cdr3_aa: CASSSGGGPYEQYF
clone_size: -
v_call: TRBV11-2
j_call: TRBJ2-7
d_call: -

cdr3_nt: TGTGCCAGCAGTCTCGGGACAGCCTACGAGCAGTACTTC
cdr3_aa: CASSLGTAYEQYF
clone_size: -
v_call: TRBV6-1
j_call: TRBJ2-7
d_call: TRBD1

cdr3_nt: TGTGCCAGCACCCGGACAGGGGGGAATTCACCCCTCCACTTT
cdr3_aa: CASTRTGGNSPLHF
clone_size: -
v_call: TRBV6-5
j_call: TRBJ1-6
d_call: TRBD1

cdr3_nt: TGTGCCAGTATAACAGGGGGCATGAACACTGAAGCTTTCTTT
cdr3_aa: CASITGGMNTEAFF
clone_size: -
v_call: TRBV19
j_call: TRBJ1-1
d_call: TRBD1

cdr3_nt: TGTGCCAGCAGCTTAAATCACGGAGACACTGAAGCTTTCTTT
cdr3_aa: CASSLNHGDTEAFF
clone_size: -
v_call: TRBV7-9
j_call: TRBJ1-1
d_call: -

cdr3_nt: TGTGCCTGGACACCGGGACACAACAATCAGCCCCAGCATTTT
cdr3_aa: CAWTPGHNNQPQHF
clone_size: -
v_call: TRBV30
j_call: TRBJ1-5
d_call: -

cdr3_nt: TGTGCCAGCAGCTTAGCGACAGGGCCGAACGAAAAACTGTTTTTT
cdr3_aa: CASSLATGPNEKLFF
clone_size: -
v_call: TRBV7-9
j_call: TRBJ1-4
d_call: TRBD1

cdr3_nt: TGTGCCAGTAGTATACGACAGGGGCCCGTATCACCCCTCCACTTT
cdr3_aa: CASSIRQGPVSPLHF
clone_size: -
v_call: TRBV19
j_call: TRBJ1-6
d_call: TRBD1

cdr3_nt: TGTGCCAGCAGTGGATGGAGCTCTGGAAACACCATATATTTT
cdr3_aa: CASSGWSSGNTIYF
clone_size: -
v_call: TRBV25-1
j_call: TRBJ1-3
d_call: -

cdr3_nt: TGTGCCAGCAGGAACCGGGACTTCGCTTTCTTT
cdr3_aa: CASRNRDFAFF
clone_size: -
v_call: TRBV12-3/TRBV12-4
j_call: TRBJ1-1
d_call: -

cdr3_nt: TGTGCCAGCAGCGTAGCGACAGGCGACGCGGCTTTCTTT
cdr3_aa: CASSVATGDAAFF
clone_size: -
v_call: TRBV9
j_call: TRBJ1-1
d_call: -

cdr3_nt: TGTGCCAGCAGCTTAATTCCTTACACCGGGGAGCTGTTTTTT
cdr3_aa: CASSLIPYTGELFF
clone_size: few
v_call: TRBV11-3
j_call: TRBJ2-2
d_call: -

cdr3_nt: TGTGCCAGCAGCGAGCAATATAGCGGGAGGGGGGATGAGCAGTTCTTC
cdr3_aa: CASSEQYSGRGDEQFF
clone_size: -
v_call: TRBV7-2
j_call: TRBJ2-1
d_call: TRBD2

cdr3_nt: TGTGCCAGCAGCACGCAGGGGGCCTATAGCAATCAGCCCCAGCATTTT
cdr3_aa: CASSTQGAYSNQPQHF
clone_size: -
v_call: TRBV28
j_call: TRBJ1-5
d_call: TRBD1

cdr3_nt: TGTGCCAGTAGTACAGGACAGGGGTATGGCTACACCTTC
cdr3_aa: CASSTGQGYGYTF
clone_size: -
v_call: TRBV19
j_call: TRBJ1-2
d_call: TRBD1

cdr3_nt: TGTGCCAGCAGCTTGTCCACGGGAGAAGCTTTCTTT
cdr3_aa: CASSLSTGEAFF
clone_size: -
v_call: TRBV5-6
j_call: TRBJ1-1
d_call: -

cdr3_nt: TGTGCCAGCAGCCGGACGGGAGATCGTGTTGGGCAGTTCTTC
cdr3_aa: CASSRTGDRVGQFF
clone_size: once
v_call: TRBV3-1/TRBV3-2
j_call: TRBJ2-1
d_call: -

cdr3_nt: TGTGCCAGTAATTCCGACGACGCAGGCTTCACAGATACGCAGTATTTT
cdr3_aa: CASNSDDAGFTDTQYF
clone_size: -
v_call: TRBV19
j_call: TRBJ2-3
d_call: -

cdr3_nt: TGTGCCAGTGACTACACAGGGGACGGTCAGCCCCAGCATTTT
cdr3_aa: CASDYTGDGQPQHF
clone_size: -
v_call: TRBV9
j_call: TRBJ1-5
d_call: TRBD1

cdr3_nt: TGTGCCAGCAGTTTAGCGGGGAGGGAGACCCAGTACTTC
cdr3_aa: CASSLAGRETQYF
clone_size: -
v_call: TRBV12-3/TRBV12-4
j_call: TRBJ2-5
d_call: -